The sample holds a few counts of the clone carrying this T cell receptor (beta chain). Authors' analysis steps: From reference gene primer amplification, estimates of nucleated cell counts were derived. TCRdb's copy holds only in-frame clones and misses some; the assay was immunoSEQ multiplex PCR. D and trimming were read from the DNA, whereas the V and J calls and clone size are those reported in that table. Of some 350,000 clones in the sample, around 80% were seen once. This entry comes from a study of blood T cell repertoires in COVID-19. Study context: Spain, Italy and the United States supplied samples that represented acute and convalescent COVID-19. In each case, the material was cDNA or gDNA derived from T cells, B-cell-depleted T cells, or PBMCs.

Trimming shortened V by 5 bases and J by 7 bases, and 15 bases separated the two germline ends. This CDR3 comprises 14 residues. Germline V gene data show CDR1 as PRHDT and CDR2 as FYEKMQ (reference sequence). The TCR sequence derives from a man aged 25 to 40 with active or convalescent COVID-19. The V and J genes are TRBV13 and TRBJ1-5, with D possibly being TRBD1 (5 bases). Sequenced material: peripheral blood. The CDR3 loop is CASSRGGLRQPQHF. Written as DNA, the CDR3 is TGTGCCAGCAGCCGGGGGGGGTTGAGGCAGCCCCAGCATTTT.